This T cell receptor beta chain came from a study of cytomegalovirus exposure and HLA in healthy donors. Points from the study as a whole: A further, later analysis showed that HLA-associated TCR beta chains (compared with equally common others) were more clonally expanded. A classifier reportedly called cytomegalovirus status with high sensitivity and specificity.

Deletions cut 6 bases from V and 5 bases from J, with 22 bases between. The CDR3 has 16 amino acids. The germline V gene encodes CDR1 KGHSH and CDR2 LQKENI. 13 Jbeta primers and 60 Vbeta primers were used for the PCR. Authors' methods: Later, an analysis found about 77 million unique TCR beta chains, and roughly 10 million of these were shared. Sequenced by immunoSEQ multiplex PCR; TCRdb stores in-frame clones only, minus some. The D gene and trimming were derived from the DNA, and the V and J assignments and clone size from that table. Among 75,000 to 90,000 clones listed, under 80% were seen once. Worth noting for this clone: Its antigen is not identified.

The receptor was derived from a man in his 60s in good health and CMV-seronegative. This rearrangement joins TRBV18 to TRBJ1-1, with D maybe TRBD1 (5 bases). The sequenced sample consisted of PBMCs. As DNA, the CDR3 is TGTGCCAGCTCGTTATCCGCCACCCAGGCAGGGACTGAAGCTTTCTTT. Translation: CASSLSATQAGTEAFF.